This TCR beta chain was captured by sequencing in a study of OX40 agonist ivuxolimab in advanced cancers. The study's findings and limits: At 0.1 to 3.0 mg/kg and by week 6, clonal expansion occurred in CD4+ and CD8+ blood T cells.

On this clone itself: Its cognate antigen is unknown.

Sequencing used immunoSEQ multiplex PCR; TCRdb keeps in-frame clones, though not all of them. Here the sample spans approximately 41,000 clones, around 81% being singletons. V lost 5 bases and J 1 base, leaving 12 bases between the germline ends. CDR1 is SGHVS, CDR2 FQNEAQ, per germline. The CDR3 runs 14 residues. Patients were excluded for autoimmune disease history or systemic immunosuppression. V is TRBV7-8 and J is TRBJ2-7; weak D call: TRBD1 (5 bases). Sequencing used CD4+ or CD8+ T cells sorted from blood, obtained in a trial of the OX40 agonist ivuxolimab. This receptor was obtained from an adult with an advanced solid tumor such as melanoma, head and neck, liver or kidney cancer. In DNA form, the CDR3 reads TGTGCCAGCAGCCTGAAGACAGCATCCTACGAGCAGTACTTC. This encodes CASSLKTASYEQYF.